This T cell receptor (beta chain) originates from a study of cytomegalovirus exposure and HLA in healthy donors. Whole-study findings and limits: The authors enumerated under 200 TCR beta chains as linked to cytomegalovirus.

PCR amplification relied on 60 Vbeta primers (plus 13 Jbeta primers). TCRdb's copy holds only in-frame clones and misses some; the assay was immunoSEQ multiplex PCR. In the table there are fewer than 110,000 clones, 82% of which are singletons. CDR1 is SGHRS and CDR2 is YFSETQ in the germline V gene. V shed 0 bases, J shed 1 base, and the junction held 1 base outside the gene matches. The CDR3 loop spans 15 amino acids. Worth noting for this clone: Its target is unknown.

The sample was PBMCs. This TCR was recovered from a man under 40 in good health and CMV-seropositive. This chain uses TRBV5-1 with TRBJ2-1; 7 bases line up with TRBD2. The CDR3 region has the DNA TGCGCCAGCAGCTTGGCTAGCGGATCCTACAATGAGCAGTTCTTC. Its protein product is CASSLASGSYNEQFF.